The T cell receptor (beta chain) under discussion was sequenced for a study of T cells after yellow fever vaccination. This clonotype was seen only a few times. What it recognizes is unknown. Study conclusions and caveats: Most clones from primary vaccination resurfaced after the booster (around 97% CD4, 88% CD8). Within FACS-sorted repertoires, abundant clonotypes contaminating from the bulk population could be present.

Production of TCR cDNA was by 5'RACE template switching, which also added a universal primer site and UMIs. Each CDR3 protein is one row after TCRdb ran MiXCR on the 5' RACE reads. Of fewer than 350,000 distinct CDR3 sequences in the sample, 3.6% were seen once. This CDR3 comprises 13 residues. Trimming cost V 7 bases and J 1 base, with 13 bases left between them. Germline CDR1 reads SQVTM; CDR2 reads ANQGSEA. The source is a man younger than 35 who received the YFV17D yellow fever vaccine. The specimen was PBMCs, collected on the day of the yellow fever booster vaccination. The J gene is TRBJ1-1, the V gene TRBV29-1, with TRBD1 as a possible D gene (5 bases). The CDR3 spells CSANNRQNTEAFF. CDR3 nucleotide sequence: TGCAGCGCTAATAACAGGCAGAACACTGAAGCTTTCTTT.